This T cell receptor (beta chain) was profiled in a study of monozygotic twins with inflammatory bowel disease. The study, taken as a whole, reports: The authors note that differing immunosuppressive treatments may have added variability to patient repertoires. Fewer shared clonotypes with others were found in IBD patients than in healthy twins, especially with disease activity.

Making cDNA involved eight separate reactions per sample. Two nested PCRs, roughly 17 and 9 cycles, amplified TCRalpha and TCRbeta cDNA. TCRdb re-analyzed the 5' RACE reads; it lists each CDR3 protein once, without DNA. In all, the sample yields under 150,000 distinct CDR3 sequences. Germline V gives CDR1 SGHDN, CDR2 FVKESK. The CDR3 has 16 residues. Turning to this clonotype: Its target is unknown.

Source material: blood. The clonotype was recovered from a human donor with ulcerative colitis or Crohn's disease, or a healthy co-twin of an affected twin (not recorded which). The rearrangement uses TRBV14 and TRBJ2-7; TCRdb's D gene call, TRBD1, goes unchecked for lack of DNA. CDR3 loop: CASSRPHGTGYHEQYF.